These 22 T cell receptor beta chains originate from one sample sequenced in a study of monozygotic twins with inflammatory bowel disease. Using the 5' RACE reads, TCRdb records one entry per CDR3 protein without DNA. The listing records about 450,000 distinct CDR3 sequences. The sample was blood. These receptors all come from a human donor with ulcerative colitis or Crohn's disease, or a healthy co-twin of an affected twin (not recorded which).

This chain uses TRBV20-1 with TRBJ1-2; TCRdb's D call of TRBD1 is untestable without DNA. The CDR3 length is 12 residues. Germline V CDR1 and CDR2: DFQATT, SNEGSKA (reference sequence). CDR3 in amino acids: CSAPAGIYGYTF.

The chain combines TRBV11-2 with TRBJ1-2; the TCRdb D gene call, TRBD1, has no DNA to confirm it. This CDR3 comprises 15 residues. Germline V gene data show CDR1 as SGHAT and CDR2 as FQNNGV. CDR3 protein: CASSLDGKTNYGYTF.

This CDR3 is CSARGPNYEQYF. The chain joins TRBV20-1 to TRBJ2-7. There are 12 residues in the CDR3. The germline CDR1 and CDR2 sequences are DFQATT and SNEGSKA (reference sequence).

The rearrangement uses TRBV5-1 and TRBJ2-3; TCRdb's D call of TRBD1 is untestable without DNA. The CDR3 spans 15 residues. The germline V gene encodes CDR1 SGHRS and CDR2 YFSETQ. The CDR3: CASGLRAGRTDTQYF. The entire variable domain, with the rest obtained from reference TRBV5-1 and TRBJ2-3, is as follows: KAGVTQTPRYLIKTRGQQVTLSCSPISGHRSVSWYQQTPGQGLQFLFEYFSETQRNKGNFPGRFSGRQFSNSRSEMNVSTLELGDSALYLCASGLRAGRTDTQYFGPGTRLTVL.

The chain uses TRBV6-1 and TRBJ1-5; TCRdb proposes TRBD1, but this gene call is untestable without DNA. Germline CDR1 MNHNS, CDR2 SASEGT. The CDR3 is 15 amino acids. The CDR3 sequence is CASSIRAGDNQPQHF.

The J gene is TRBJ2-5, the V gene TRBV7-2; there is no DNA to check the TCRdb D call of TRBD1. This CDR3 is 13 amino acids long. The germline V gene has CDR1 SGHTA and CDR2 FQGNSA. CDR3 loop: CASSTGTRETQYF.

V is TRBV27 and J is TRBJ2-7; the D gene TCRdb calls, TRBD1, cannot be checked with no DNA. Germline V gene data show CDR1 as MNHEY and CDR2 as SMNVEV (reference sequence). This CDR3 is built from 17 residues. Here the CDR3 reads CASRHTPTGVDAYEQYF.

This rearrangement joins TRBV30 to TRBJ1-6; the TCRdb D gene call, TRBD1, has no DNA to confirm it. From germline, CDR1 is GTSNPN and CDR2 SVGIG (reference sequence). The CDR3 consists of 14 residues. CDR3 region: CAWSPTGDNSPLHF.

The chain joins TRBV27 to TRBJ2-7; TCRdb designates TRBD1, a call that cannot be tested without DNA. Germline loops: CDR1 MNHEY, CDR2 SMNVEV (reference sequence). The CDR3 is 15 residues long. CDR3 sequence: CASSLPGTGPYEQYF.

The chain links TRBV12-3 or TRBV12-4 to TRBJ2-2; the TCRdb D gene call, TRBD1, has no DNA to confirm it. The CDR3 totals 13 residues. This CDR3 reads CASRDRETGELFF.

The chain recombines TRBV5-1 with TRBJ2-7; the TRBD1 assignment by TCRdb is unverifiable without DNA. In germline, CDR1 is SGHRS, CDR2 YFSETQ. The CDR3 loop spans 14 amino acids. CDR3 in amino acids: CASSAGTGSSEQYF. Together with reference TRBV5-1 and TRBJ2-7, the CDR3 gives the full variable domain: KAGVTQTPRYLIKTRGQQVTLSCSPISGHRSVSWYQQTPGQGLQFLFEYFSETQRNKGNFPGRFSGRQFSNSRSEMNVSTLELGDSALYLCASSAGTGSSEQYFGPGTRLTVT.

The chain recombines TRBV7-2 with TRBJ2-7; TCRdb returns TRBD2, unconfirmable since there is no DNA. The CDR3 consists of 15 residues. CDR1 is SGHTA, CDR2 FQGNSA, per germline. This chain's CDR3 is CASSSGLASPYEQYF.

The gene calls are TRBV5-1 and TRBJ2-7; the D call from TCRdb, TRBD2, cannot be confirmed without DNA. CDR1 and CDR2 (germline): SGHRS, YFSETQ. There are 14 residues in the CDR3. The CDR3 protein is CASSRRENAYEQYF.

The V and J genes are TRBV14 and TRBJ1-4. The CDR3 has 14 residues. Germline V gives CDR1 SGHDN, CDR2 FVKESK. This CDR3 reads CASSQVVLNPKLFF.

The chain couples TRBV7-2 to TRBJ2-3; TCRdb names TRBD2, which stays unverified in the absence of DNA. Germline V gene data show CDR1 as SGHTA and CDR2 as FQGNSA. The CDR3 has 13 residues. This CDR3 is CASGGDFTDTQYF.

The CDR3 spells CASSPPGRTDYEQYF. V usage is TRBV19 and J usage is TRBJ2-7; TCRdb picks TRBD1, but there is no DNA to check that call. The CDR3 has 15 amino acids. Germline assignment: CDR1 LNHDA and CDR2 SQIVND (reference sequence).

The CDR3 sequence: CASSWLGVTNTEAFF. V gene TRBV5-1 combines with J gene TRBJ1-1. Looked up from germline, CDR1 is SGHRS and CDR2 is YFSETQ. The CDR3 contains 15 residues.

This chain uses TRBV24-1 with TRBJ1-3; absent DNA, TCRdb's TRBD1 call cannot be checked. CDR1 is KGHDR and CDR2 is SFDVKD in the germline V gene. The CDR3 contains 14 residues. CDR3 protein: CATPGTSSGNTIYF.

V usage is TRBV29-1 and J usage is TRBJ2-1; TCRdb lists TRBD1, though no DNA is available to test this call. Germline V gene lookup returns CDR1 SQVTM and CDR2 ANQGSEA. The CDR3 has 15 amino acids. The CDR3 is CSVYEGGFSYNEQFF.

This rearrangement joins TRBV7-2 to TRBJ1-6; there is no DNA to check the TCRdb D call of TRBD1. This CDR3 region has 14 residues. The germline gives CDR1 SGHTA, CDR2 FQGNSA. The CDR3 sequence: CASSLSGTETPLHF.

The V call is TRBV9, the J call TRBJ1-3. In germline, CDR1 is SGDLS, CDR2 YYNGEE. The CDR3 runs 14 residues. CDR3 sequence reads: CASSVDPSGNTIYF.

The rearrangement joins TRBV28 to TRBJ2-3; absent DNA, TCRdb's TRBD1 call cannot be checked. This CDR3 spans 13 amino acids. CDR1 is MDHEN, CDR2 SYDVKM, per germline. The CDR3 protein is CATTRGGQSTQYF.